These 21 T cell receptor beta chains originate from one sample sequenced in a study of T cells in Graves' hyperthyroidism and ophthalmopathy. RNA transcripts provided the source from which TCR beta CDR3 regions were amplified. Initially, a first-round RT-PCR of the TCR CDR3 employed the HTBI primer set. One entry per CDR3 protein, called by TCRdb with MiXCR from the multiplex PCR reads. Found here are hundreds of thousands of distinct CDR3 sequences, around a sixth of them singletons; the top ten hold around 7.7%. Specimen: blood. Receptors were obtained from a woman younger than 35 with Graves' hyperthyroidism.

This clonotype was detected ten times or more. V is TRBV6-1 and J is TRBJ1-3; 8 nucleotides line up with TRBD1. V gave up 5 bases and J gave up 4 bases; unmatched junction bases: 7. Germline V gives CDR1 MNHNS, CDR2 SASEGT. The CDR3 length is 15 residues. CDR3 residues: CASSSETGAGNTIYF. The CDR3 DNA sequence: TGTGCCAGCAGTTCGGAGACAGGGGCCGGAAACACCATATATTTT.

The table lists this clonotype with many counts. The V gene is TRBV11-2, the J gene TRBJ2-1; D is possibly TRBD2 (5 bases). Germline assignment: CDR1 SGHAT and CDR2 FQNNGV. V dropped 2 bases and J dropped 10 bases, with 15 bases sitting between them. The length of the CDR3 is 14 residues. In nucleotides, the CDR3 is TGTGCCAGCAGCTTAAATCTAAAAGGCGGGGAGCAGTTCTTC. This sequence encodes CASSLNLKGGEQFF.

This clonotype was counted between two and nine times. This chain connects TRBV12-3 or TRBV12-4 to TRBJ1-2; no definite D call. Trimming removed 1 base at V and 3 bases at J, with 9 bases between. The CDR3 runs 14 residues. The CDR3 DNA follows: TGTGCCAGCAGTTTAGGGCAGATCTACTATGGCTACACCTTC. Protein: CASSLGQIYYGYTF.

The chain employs TRBV9 and TRBJ1-2; 9 bases map to TRBD1. J was trimmed by 6 bases and V by 3 bases; bases with no gene match: 12. CDR3 length: 16 residues. The V gene's germline CDR1 is SGDLS and CDR2 YYNGEE. CDR3 sequence reads: CASSAIPRDREHGYTF. The CDR3 DNA sequence: TGTGCCAGCAGCGCCATCCCTAGGGACAGGGAACATGGCTACACCTTC.

This clonotype was recorded many times. The chain employs TRBV2 and TRBJ1-4; D remains unclear. Germline V gives CDR1 SNHLY, CDR2 FYNNEI. The CDR3 runs 14 residues. Trimming shortened V by 3 bases and J by 4 bases, and 9 bases separated the two germline ends. For the CDR3, the DNA is TGTGCCAGCAGTGAGAGGAGATATAATGAAAAACTGTTTTTT. It is translated as CASSERRYNEKLFF.

The chain has TRBV20-1 and TRBJ2-3, with D perhaps given as TRBD1 or TRBD2 (6 bases each). Per germline, CDR1 DFQATT and CDR2 SNEGSKA (reference sequence). The V end was cut by 5 bases, the J end by 5 bases, with 23 bases between. The CDR3 loop spans 16 amino acids. CDR3 protein: CSAARGSGGLEDTQYF. Here the CDR3 DNA reads TGCAGTGCTGCCAGGGGTAGCGGAGGCCTGGAAGATACGCAGTATTTT.

This clonotype was counted at least ten times. One junction end does not reproduce the germline sequence, and a read error may be involved. This rearrangement joins TRBV5-1 to TRBJ1-6; D unclear. The CDR3 is 14 residues long. CDR1 SGHRS and CDR2 YFSETQ come from the germline V gene. DNA for the CDR3: TGCGCCAGCAGCCCGGGCGGGCCAGGAGGAAGGGTTGACTTT. Translating gives CASSPGGPGGRVDF.

The sample holds many counts of this clonotype. This chain links TRBV12-3 or TRBV12-4 with TRBJ2-1; 8 positions match TRBD2. Trimming at V came to 2 bases and at J to 1 base, leaving 7 bases not matched to a gene. The CDR3 runs 17 residues. CDR3 loop: CASSLLAGDPSYNEQFF. The CDR3 DNA sequence: TGTGCCAGCAGTTTACTAGCGGGCGACCCTTCCTACAATGAGCAGTTCTTC.

This clonotype was detected ten times or more. The rearrangement joins TRBV7-8 to TRBJ1-2; D is possibly TRBD1 (5 bases). The V end lost 2 bases, the J end lost 8 bases, and 21 bases lay between the germline ends. The CDR3 totals 16 residues. The germline CDR1 and CDR2 sequences are SGHVS and FQNEAQ. CDR3 loop: CASSLMGAGEMRGYTF. For the CDR3, the DNA is TGTGCCAGCAGCTTAATGGGTGCGGGGGAGATGCGAGGCTACACCTTC.

This clonotype was seen repeatedly, ten times or more. The chain couples TRBV7-9 to TRBJ2-7; D may be TRBD2 (5 bases). The CDR3 contains 14 residues. Germline V gene sequence: CDR1 SEHNR, CDR2 FQNEAQ (reference sequence). V lost 1 base and J lost 5, with 12 bases in between. CDR3 bases: TGTGCCAGCAGCTTAGATCCGGGAACCCACGAGCAGTACTTC. This sequence encodes CASSLDPGTHEQYF.

This clonotype was seen at least ten times. This chain uses TRBV20-1 with TRBJ2-5; D tentatively reads TRBD1 or TRBD2 (5 bases each). Trimming took 1 base from V and 5 from J, leaving 17 bases between them. This CDR3 has 15 amino acids. Germline CDR1 is DFQATT and CDR2 is SNEGSKA (reference sequence). The CDR3 nucleotides are TGCAGTGCTAGAGTGAGGGGCGAGGTGGTTGAGACCCAGTACTTC. It codes for CSARVRGEVVETQYF.

This clonotype occurred a few times. The chain employs TRBV15 and TRBJ2-7; 9 bases fit TRBD2. The CDR3 is 13 residues long. V shed 8 bases and J 6 bases; nucleotides not matched to a gene: 8. Germline loops: CDR1 LNHNV, CDR2 YYDKDF (reference sequence). CDR3 amino acids: CATGPGTSFEQYF. CDR3 nucleotide sequence: TGTGCCACCGGACCCGGGACTAGCTTCGAGCAGTACTTC.

This clonotype has a count of ten or more. The J gene is TRBJ2-1, the V gene TRBV5-1; 7 positions agree with TRBD2. Per germline, CDR1 SGHRS and CDR2 YFSETQ. CDR3 length: 15 amino acids. After removal of 1 base from V and 0 bases from J, the junction contained 1 base not matched to a gene. CDR3 sequence reads: CASSLTSVSYNEQFF. In nucleotides, the CDR3 is TGCGCCAGCAGCTTGACTAGCGTCTCCTACAATGAGCAGTTCTTC.

The V and J genes are TRBV6-5 and TRBJ2-7; TRBD2 matches 9 bases. The CDR3 is made up of 15 amino acids. V gave up 1 base and J gave up 1 base; unmatched junction bases: 2. From germline, CDR1 is MNHEY and CDR2 SVGAGI. The CDR3 DNA reads TGTGCCAGCAGTTACTTAGCGGGAGCGTCCTACGAGCAGTACTTC. Translating gives CASSYLAGASYEQYF.

This clonotype has at least ten counts. The rearrangement uses TRBV6-1 and TRBJ1-4, with D unresolved. Trimming pared 5 bases from V and 0 bases from J, leaving 16 bases between. The CDR3 loop spans 17 amino acids. The V gene's germline CDR1 is MNHNS and CDR2 SASEGT. The CDR3 DNA is TGTGCCAGCAGTTACGGCCGGGGAGGGCCAACTAATGAAAAACTGTTTTTT. Protein: CASSYGRGGPTNEKLFF.

This clonotype was seen ten or more times. V is TRBV5-1 and J is TRBJ2-7; TRBD2 matches 7 bases. Germline V gives CDR1 SGHRS, CDR2 YFSETQ. This CDR3 region has 15 residues. The V gene end was trimmed by 3 bases and the J gene end by 7 bases; junction bases not matched to a gene: 13. CDR3 sequence reads: CASSWDGREGGEQYF. The CDR3, as DNA: TGCGCCAGCAGCTGGGACGGCAGGGAGGGTGGGGAGCAGTACTTC.

V and J are TRBV19 and TRBJ2-7, with D uncertain. The germline V and J ends were trimmed by 3 bases and 0 bases, with 12 bases remaining between them. This CDR3 has 15 amino acids. Germline V lookup: CDR1 LNHDA, CDR2 SQIVND (reference sequence). The CDR3 sequence: CASSIVFSNSYEQYF. In nucleotides, the CDR3 is TGTGCCAGTAGTATCGTCTTTTCTAACTCCTACGAGCAGTACTTC.

As to this clonotype: With a much larger clone just one base away, this may be a read error. The V gene is TRBV7-9, the J gene TRBJ2-5, with D perhaps assigned TRBD1 or TRBD2 (5 bases each). The germline V and J ends were trimmed by 2 bases and 5 bases, with 9 bases remaining between them. The CDR3 is made up of 13 amino acids. CDR1 and CDR2 (germline): SEHNR, FQNEAQ (reference sequence). CDR3 nucleotide sequence: TGTGCCAGCAGCTTAATCGGGGCGGAGACCCAGTACTTC. As protein: CASSLIGAETQYF.

The V call is TRBV2, the J call TRBJ2-7; no definite D call. Germline loops: CDR1 SNHLY, CDR2 FYNNEI. With 6 bases removed from V and 2 bases from J, the gap between germline ends came to 17 bases. The CDR3 has 15 residues. In DNA, the CDR3 is TGTGCCAGCAGAACAGTAGGGCTTCCCACCTACGAGCAGTACTTC. It translates to CASRTVGLPTYEQYF.

This chain connects TRBV5-1 to TRBJ2-2; TRBD2 might be the D (5 bases). CDR3 length equals 16 residues. Germline V gene data show CDR1 as SGHRS and CDR2 as YFSETQ. Trimming took off 3 bases at V and 4 bases at J, with 16 bases between the two ends. The CDR3 bases are TGCGCCAGCAGCTCCGGGAATCCGGCTCCCACCGGGGAGCTGTTTTTT. Protein product: CASSSGNPAPTGELFF.

This clonotype was detected many times. J is TRBJ2-1 and V is TRBV7-6; D possibly corresponds to TRBD2 (5 bases). V lost 3 bases to trimming and J lost 0 bases, with 15 bases between them. The V gene's germline CDR1 is SGHVS and CDR2 FNYEAQ. There are 17 residues in the CDR3. This CDR3 reads CASSFKKAVSSYNEQFF. The CDR3 nucleotides are TGTGCCAGCAGCTTCAAAAAAGCGGTTAGCTCCTACAATGAGCAGTTCTTC.